Below are 10 T cell receptor beta chains sequenced from a single sample in a study of shared clonotypes between healthy human individuals. TCRdb's copy holds only in-frame clones and misses some; the assay was immunoSEQ multiplex PCR. Among approximately 2.3 million clones listed, over 90% were seen once. Sequencing input: naive CD4+ T cells from PBMCs. Subset here: CD45RA+ positively selected. The receptor source for this set is a young man in good health. Some clones in this sample may be carry-over from other donors' samples.

This chain connects TRBV18 to TRBJ2-1; 12 bases fit TRBD2. V was pared by 4 bases and J by 8 bases, with 9 bases of the junction left unmatched. From germline, CDR1 is KGHSH and CDR2 LQKENI. CDR3 length: 16 amino acids. CDR3 sequence (DNA): TGTGCCAGCTCACTCAGACTAGCGGGAGTTCTTGATGAGCAGTTCTTC. Amino acid sequence: CASSLRLAGVLDEQFF.

V and J are TRBV7-2 and TRBJ2-2; possible D gene TRBD1, 5 bases. Trimming pared 1 base from V and 5 bases from J, leaving 11 bases between. Germline V gives CDR1 SGHTA, CDR2 FQGNSA. This CDR3 region has 15 residues. CDR3 loop: CASSLGRVGTGELFF. CDR3 coding DNA: TGTGCCAGCAGCTTAGGCAGGGTCGGGACCGGGGAGCTGTTTTTT.

This chain links TRBV27 with TRBJ1-2; the D is unclear. Trimming removed 2 bases at V and 7 bases at J, with 20 bases between. CDR1 MNHEY and CDR2 SMNVEV come from the germline V gene (reference sequence). This CDR3 comprises 16 residues. The CDR3 region is CASSLKRPGRLGGYTF. CDR3 in DNA: TGTGCCAGCAGTTTAAAACGGCCGGGCAGGCTAGGTGGCTACACCTTC.

The rearrangement uses TRBV27 and TRBJ1-5, with 8 bases lining up with TRBD1. Trimming took 5 bases from V and 7 from J; bases not matched to a gene: 4. This CDR3 contains 13 residues. Germline CDR1 reads MNHEY; CDR2 reads SMNVEV (reference sequence). CDR3 bases: TGTGCCAGCAGTGTAGACAGGGGCCAGCCCCAGCATTTT. It codes for CASSVDRGQPQHF.

The V call is TRBV11-2, the J call TRBJ1-2; 9 bases map to TRBD1. Trimming cost V 5 bases and J 6 bases; bases outside gene matches: 10. Per germline, CDR1 SGHAT and CDR2 FQNNGV. The CDR3 is 15 residues long. The CDR3 is CASSPRPGQGNGYTF. CDR3 sequence (DNA): TGTGCCAGCAGCCCCCGACCGGGACAGGGAAATGGCTACACCTTC.

This chain links TRBV5-1 with TRBJ2-3, with 8 positions matching TRBD2. Germline CDR1 is SGHRS and CDR2 is YFSETQ. This CDR3 has 14 amino acids. V trimming: 2 bases; J trimming: 4 bases; junction bases outside the gene matches: 3. CDR3 loop: CASSLSGSSDTQYF. In DNA form, the CDR3 reads TGCGCCAGCAGCTTAAGCGGGAGTTCAGATACGCAGTATTTT.

This clone was seen a single time. The chain has TRBV5-4 and TRBJ1-1; tentative D call: TRBD1 (6 bases). CDR1 and CDR2 from the germline V gene are SGHNT and YYREEE (reference sequence). V gave up 4 bases and J gave up 1 base, with 17 bases separating them. The CDR3 is made up of 16 amino acids. CDR3: CASSPLDQGRNTEAFF. In DNA, the CDR3 is TGTGCCAGCAGCCCACTCGACCAGGGGCGGAACACTGAAGCTTTCTTT.

This chain links TRBV5-1 with TRBJ2-5, with D perhaps matching TRBD1 (6 bases). The CDR3 contains 13 residues. Germline V lookup: CDR1 SGHRS, CDR2 YFSETQ. Trimming cost V 8 bases and J 2 bases, with 13 bases left between them. CDR3 in amino acids: CASFGQPQETQYF. CDR3 bases: TGCGCCAGTTTCGGACAGCCTCAAGAGACCCAGTACTTC.

The chain uses TRBV10-3 and TRBJ2-1, with no clear D. The CDR3 contains 14 residues. CDR1 and CDR2 from the germline V gene are ENHRY and SYGVKD. Trimming left V 5 bases short and J 6 bases short, with 14 bases between. The CDR3: CAISPGPSPNEQFF. The DNA of the CDR3 is TGTGCCATCAGTCCCGGACCCAGCCCCAATGAGCAGTTCTTC.

The rearrangement uses TRBV7-2 and TRBJ1-5; D is uncertain. The CDR3 runs to 14 residues. Germline values: CDR1 SGHTA, CDR2 FQGNSA. V lost 3 bases and J 9 bases, leaving 15 bases between the germline ends. In nucleotides, the CDR3 is TGTGCCAGCAGCTTGGAGGCCGTGATAGGGCCCCAGCATTTT. Residues: CASSLEAVIGPQHF.